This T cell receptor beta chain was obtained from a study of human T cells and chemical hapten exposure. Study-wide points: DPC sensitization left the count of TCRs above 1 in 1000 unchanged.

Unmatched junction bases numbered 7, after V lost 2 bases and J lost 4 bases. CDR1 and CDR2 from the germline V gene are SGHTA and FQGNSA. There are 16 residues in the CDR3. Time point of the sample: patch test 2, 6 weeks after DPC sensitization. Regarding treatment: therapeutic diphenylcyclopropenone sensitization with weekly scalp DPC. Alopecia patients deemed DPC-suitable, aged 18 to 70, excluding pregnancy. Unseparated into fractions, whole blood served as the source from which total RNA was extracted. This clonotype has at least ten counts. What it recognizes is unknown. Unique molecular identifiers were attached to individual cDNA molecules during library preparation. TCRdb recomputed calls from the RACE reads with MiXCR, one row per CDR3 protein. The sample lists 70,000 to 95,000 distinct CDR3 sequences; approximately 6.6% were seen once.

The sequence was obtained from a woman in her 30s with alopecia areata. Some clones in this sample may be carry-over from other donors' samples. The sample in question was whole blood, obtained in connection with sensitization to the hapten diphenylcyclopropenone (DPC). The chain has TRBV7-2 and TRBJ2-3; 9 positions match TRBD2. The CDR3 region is CASSLNPAGGSDTQYF. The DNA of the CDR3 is TGTGCCAGCAGCTTAAACCCAGCGGGGGGTTCAGATACGCAGTATTTT.